This T cell receptor (beta chain) was recovered during a study of blood T cell repertoires in COVID-19. The overall study: Samples representing acute and convalescent COVID-19 were sourced from the United States, Italy and Spain.

Data came from immunoSEQ multiplex PCR; TCRdb stores just in-frame clones and leaves some out. The repertoire consists of a few hundred thousand clones, with around 84% occurring once and the leading ten covering around 9.3%. Looked up from germline, CDR1 is PRHDT and CDR2 is FYEKMQ (reference sequence). This CDR3 has 16 amino acids. With 6 bases clipped from V and 6 bases from J, the junction kept 13 bases outside the gene matches. The chain joins TRBV13 to TRBJ2-1; TRBD1 matches at 8 bases. The TCR originated in a woman under 30 who had recovered from COVID-19. The sample taken for sequencing was PBMCs or T cells enriched from blood (not recorded which). This CDR3 is CASSPGGQGFFNEQFF. CDR3 nucleotide sequence: TGTGCCAGCAGTCCGGGCGGACAGGGCTTCTTCAATGAGCAGTTCTTC.